One TCR beta chain is described in this entry. V was pared by 5 bases and J by 5 bases, with 18 bases between. This CDR3 comprises 15 residues. Germline CDR1 and CDR2: SGHTA and FQGNSA. Measured with immunoSEQ multiplex PCR; TCRdb has only the in-frame clones, and not every one. This sample carries around 46,000 clones, 70% to 90% of them seen once, and the ten largest clones take approximately 15%. This sample was taken from a study of blood T cell repertoires in COVID-19. The sequence was obtained from a human donor in a cohort sampled during active COVID-19. The chain combines TRBV7-2 with TRBJ1-1; D gene unclear. The sequenced sample consisted of peripheral blood. The CDR3 loop reads CASSRTGDSRTEAFF. The CDR3 nucleotides read TGTGCCAGCAGCCGTACCGGAGATTCGAGAACTGAAGCTTTCTTT.